The 23 T cell receptor beta chains below were found in one sample sequenced in a study of cytomegalovirus exposure and HLA in healthy donors. PCR primers comprised 60 Vbeta and 13 Jbeta primers. The assay was immunoSEQ multiplex PCR, and TCRdb's table has in-frame clones only and misses some. The table has about 170,000 clones, about 79% seen once. The sequencing input was PBMCs. The receptors shown here come from a woman between 50 and 59 years old in good health and CMV-seronegative.

The rearrangement joins TRBV5-4 to TRBJ1-6; 8 positions match TRBD1. Trimming removed 4 bases from V and 7 bases from J; junction bases left unmatched: 4. The CDR3 length is 14 residues. Per the germline V gene, CDR1 is SGHNT and CDR2 is YYREEE (reference sequence). The CDR3 protein is CASSPGQANSPLHF. In DNA, the CDR3 is TGTGCCAGCAGCCCGGGACAGGCAAATTCACCCCTCCACTTT.

CDR3 protein: CASSLSQTSGDYEQYF. CDR3 DNA sequence: TGCGCCAGCAGCTTAAGTCAAACTAGCGGGGACTACGAGCAGTACTTC. This chain joins TRBV5-1 and TRBJ2-7; 10 positions match TRBD2. V was pared by 2 bases and J by 3 bases, with 8 bases of the junction left unmatched. The CDR3 spans 16 residues. The germline gives CDR1 SGHRS, CDR2 YFSETQ.

The chain combines TRBV11-2 with TRBJ2-7, with D tentatively TRBD1 (6 bases). The CDR3 totals 15 residues. Germline CDR1 and CDR2: SGHAT and FQNNGV. The V end was cut by 4 bases, the J end by 2 bases, with 15 bases between. CDR3 sequence reads: CASSSYGGLTYEQYF. Here the CDR3 DNA reads TGTGCCAGCAGCTCTTATGGGGGCCTCACCTACGAGCAGTACTTC.

Note on this clone: An end of the junction differs from the germline gene, which may be a read error. The chain carries TRBV7-9 and TRBJ2-7; TRBD1 matches 8 bases. CDR1 SEHNR and CDR2 FQNEAQ come from the germline V gene (reference sequence). The CDR3 runs to 14 residues. This CDR3 is CSSSQDRGGDEQYF. The CDR3 DNA follows: TGTTCCAGCAGCCAAGACAGGGGAGGCGACGAGCAGTACTTC.

The V call is TRBV10-2, the J call TRBJ1-1, with D possibly being TRBD1 (6 bases). Germline V gene lookup returns CDR1 WSHSY and CDR2 SAAADI. The CDR3 is made up of 14 amino acids. Trimming shortened V by 6 bases and J by 1 base, and 12 bases separated the two germline ends. The CDR3 is CASRVPGENTEAFF. CDR3 in DNA: TGCGCCAGCAGGGTTCCAGGGGAGAACACTGAAGCTTTCTTT.

The table lists this clone with a few counts. The gene calls are TRBV11-2 and TRBJ2-3; tentative D call: TRBD2 (6 bases). Germline assignment: CDR1 SGHAT and CDR2 FQNNGV. V shed 8 bases and J shed 4 bases, with 16 bases lying between them. The length of the CDR3 is 14 residues. This CDR3 reads CASLRRGGADTQYF. The CDR3 DNA sequence: TGTGCCAGCCTCCGAAGGGGCGGGGCAGATACGCAGTATTTT.

Notes on this clone: Germline and junction disagree at one end, which may indicate a read error. This chain joins TRBV7-9 and TRBJ1-2, with D perhaps matching TRBD1 (6 bases). The germline V gene encodes CDR1 SEHNR and CDR2 FQNEAQ (reference sequence). The CDR3 spans 14 residues. CDR3: CSSTHLAQGNGYTF. In DNA form, the CDR3 reads TGTTCCAGCACCCACTTAGCGCAGGGGAATGGCTACACCTTC.

The chain joins TRBV19 to TRBJ2-7; 8 positions agree with TRBD1. The ends lost 5 bases at V and 2 bases at J; junction bases unmatched: 5. Germline lookup yields CDR1 LNHDA and CDR2 SQIVND (reference sequence). This CDR3 is built from 14 residues. The CDR3 reads CASSPGTGTYEQYF. CDR3 coding DNA: TGTGCCAGTAGTCCCGGGACAGGCACCTACGAGCAGTACTTC.

V and J are TRBV30 and TRBJ2-7, with D perhaps TRBD1 (7 bases). The germline CDR1 and CDR2 sequences are GTSNPN and SVGIG (reference sequence). V lost 7 bases, J lost 5 bases, and 15 bases lay in between. CDR3 length: 12 residues. The CDR3 loop is CASRRGPDEQYF. The CDR3 DNA reads TGTGCCTCCCGGAGGGGGCCGGACGAGCAGTACTTC.

This clone was found a few times. The chain couples TRBV7-9 to TRBJ1-1; D is undetermined. The CDR3 extends over 15 amino acids. The V gene's germline CDR1 is SEHNR and CDR2 FQNEAQ (reference sequence). V shed 1 base and J shed 1 base, with 10 bases lying between them. The CDR3 region has the DNA TGTGCCAGCAGCTTAGAGCTCAGGCCGAACACTGAAGCTTTCTTT. Protein sequence: CASSLELRPNTEAFF.

The V gene is TRBV5-5, the J gene TRBJ2-3; D gene ambiguous. This CDR3 has 12 amino acids. The V end lost 0 bases, the J end lost 11 bases, and 10 bases lay between the germline ends. CDR1 is SGHKS, CDR2 YYEKEE, per germline (reference sequence). The CDR3 region has the DNA TGTGCCAGCAGCTTGGTCTATTCTATGCAGTATTTT. This gives the protein CASSLVYSMQYF.

The chain carries TRBV7-2 and TRBJ1-1; the D gene is possibly TRBD1 (5 bases). Germline assignment: CDR1 SGHTA and CDR2 FQGNSA. This CDR3 has 15 residues. Trimming left V 4 bases short and J 3 bases short, with 15 bases between. The CDR3 spells CASSSAKGSHTEAFF. DNA of the CDR3: TGTGCCAGCAGCTCTGCCAAGGGGTCGCACACTGAAGCTTTCTTT.

V usage is TRBV9 and J usage is TRBJ1-3, with D perhaps matching TRBD1 (6 bases). The CDR3 runs 17 residues. CDR1 SGDLS and CDR2 YYNGEE come from the germline V gene. The ends were cut back, 3 bases at V and 3 bases at J, with 19 bases in the middle. CDR3 loop: CASSATTGQEGGNTIYF. The CDR3 DNA sequence: TGTGCCAGCAGCGCGACGACAGGACAAGAAGGTGGAAACACCATATATTTT.

V gene TRBV18 combines with J gene TRBJ1-3, with 9 bases aligning to TRBD1. V shed 5 bases and J 3 bases; nucleotides not matched to a gene: 5. The CDR3 runs 15 residues. Germline CDR1 KGHSH, CDR2 LQKENI. The CDR3, as DNA: TGTGCCAGCTCAGAACAGGGGGCGCTTGGAAACACCATATATTTT. Its protein product is CASSEQGALGNTIYF.

The genes are TRBV5-1 and TRBJ2-4, with TRBD2 matching 14 bases. With 4 bases clipped from V and 8 bases from J, the junction kept 17 bases outside the gene matches. The CDR3 is 19 amino acids. CDR1 is SGHRS and CDR2 is YFSETQ in the germline V gene. CDR3 loop: CASSRRTSGGRAFGDIQYF. The CDR3 DNA follows: TGCGCCAGCAGCCGTAGGACTAGCGGGGGGCGGGCATTCGGGGACATTCAGTACTTC.

The CDR3 region has the DNA TGCAGCGGCCAGTTAGGACTTGAGGGGACCCAGTACTTC. Protein: CSGQLGLEGTQYF. V is TRBV29-1 and J is TRBJ2-5, with D maybe TRBD2 (5 bases). The germline gives CDR1 SQVTM, CDR2 ANQGSEA. The CDR3 is 13 residues long. V dropped 7 bases and J dropped 7 bases, with 19 bases sitting between them.

The genes are TRBV11-3 and TRBJ2-1, with 9 bases aligning to TRBD2. The germline gives CDR1 SGHNT, CDR2 YENEEA. The ends lost 1 base at V and 2 bases at J; junction bases unmatched: 9. The CDR3 is 18 residues long. In DNA, the CDR3 is TGTGCCAGCAGCTTAGGTGGGCCGCCTAGCGGGGCCTACAATGAGCAGTTCTTC. The encoded protein is CASSLGGPPSGAYNEQFF.

The J gene is TRBJ1-1, the V gene TRBV20-1, with D unresolved. V was trimmed by 3 bases and J by 2 bases, leaving 4 bases between them. Germline values: CDR1 DFQATT, CDR2 SNEGSKA (reference sequence). This CDR3 is 11 amino acids long. The CDR3 reads CSASLNTEAFF. CDR3 sequence (DNA): TGCAGTGCTAGCCTAAACACTGAAGCTTTCTTT.

This clone occurred a few times. The chain employs TRBV10-2 and TRBJ2-3; TRBD2 agrees at 16 bases. V lost 6 bases to trimming and J lost 2 bases; unmatched junction nucleotides: 8. The length of the CDR3 is 18 residues. Germline CDR1 is WSHSY and CDR2 is SAAADI. In nucleotides, the CDR3 is TGCGCCAGCAGAGTGGGACTAGCGGGGGGGCCTGACACAGATACGCAGTATTTT. Its protein product is CASRVGLAGGPDTDTQYF.

This chain links TRBV7-2 with TRBJ1-2; 7 nucleotides agree with TRBD1. J was trimmed by 6 bases and V by 5 bases; bases with no gene match: 6. The CDR3 spans 13 residues. In germline, CDR1 is SGHTA, CDR2 FQGNSA. The CDR3 protein is CASSLGQADGYTF. Written as DNA, the CDR3 is TGTGCCAGCAGCCTCGGACAGGCCGATGGCTACACCTTC.

The J gene is TRBJ1-1, the V gene TRBV2; D gene unclear. Germline CDR1 is SNHLY and CDR2 is FYNNEI. Deletions cut 7 bases from V and 1 base from J, with 13 bases between. The length of the CDR3 is 14 residues. This CDR3 is CASIVRQENTEAFF. The CDR3 DNA is TGTGCCAGCATAGTAAGGCAGGAGAACACTGAAGCTTTCTTT.

The rearrangement links TRBV9 to TRBJ2-2, with D perhaps TRBD2 (7 bases). This CDR3 has 16 amino acids. V was cut by 0 bases and J by 5 bases, with 14 bases left in between. CDR1 SGDLS and CDR2 YYNGEE come from the germline V gene. CDR3 in DNA: TGTGCCAGCAGCGTAGACGGGGGGCGCTTTACCGGGGAGCTGTTTTTT. Its protein is CASSVDGGRFTGELFF.

A single count supports this clone. V is TRBV11-3 and J is TRBJ2-3, with D possibly TRBD2 on 6 matching bases. Between the trimmed V and J ends, which lost 0 bases and 7 bases, there was a span of 11 bases. The CDR3 totals 14 residues. Germline CDR1 reads SGHNT; CDR2 reads YENEEA. The CDR3 sequence: CASSLDWRGNTQYF. In DNA, the CDR3 is TGTGCCAGCAGCTTAGATTGGAGGGGAAATACGCAGTATTTT. The variable domain in full, completed from reference TRBV11-3 and TRBJ2-3, reads EAGVVQSPRYKIIEKKQPVAFWCNPISGHNTLYWYLQNLGQGPELLIRYENEEAVDDSQLPKDRFSAERLKGVDSTLKIQPAELGDSAVYLCASSLDWRGNTQYFGPGTRLTVL.